These T cell receptor beta chains were read from a single sample in a study of OX40 agonist ivuxolimab in advanced cancers. Sequencing was performed with immunoSEQ multiplex PCR; in TCRdb, only in-frame clones are kept and a portion is missing. There are 110,000 or so clones in the sample; around 93% occur only once, and around 0.64% lies in the top ten. Here the sequenced sample was CD4+ or CD8+ T cells sorted from blood, taken in a trial of the OX40 agonist ivuxolimab. The receptors originated from an adult with an advanced solid tumor such as melanoma, head and neck, liver or kidney cancer. CDR3s include the opening cysteine and the closing phenylalanine or tryptophan. The D gene is left open where the match is weak. Part of the rows lack a size; the others show once, few, many or a class for expanded clones.

cdr3_aa cdr3_nt j_call d_call clone_size v_call
CASSGYEGAETQYF TGTGCCAGCAGCGGGTATGAGGGGGCTGAGACCCAGTACTTC TRBJ2-5 TRBD1 - TRBV5-6
CAVQSPGRMNTEAFF TGTGCCGTACAAAGCCCGGGCAGGATGAACACTGAAGCTTTCTTT TRBJ1-1 - - TRBV6-6
CASNTQGAGYQPQHF TGTGCCAGTAATACACAGGGGGCTGGATATCAGCCCCAGCATTTT TRBJ1-5 TRBD1 - TRBV19
CASSMGPMAGYTF TGTGCCAGCAGTATGGGGCCCATGGCGGGCTACACCTTC TRBJ1-2 - - TRBV6-5
CASSVDPLINSPLHF TGTGCCAGCAGCGTAGACCCATTAATTAATTCACCCCTCCACTTT TRBJ1-6 - - TRBV9
CAWSKDRGQYEQYF TGTGCCTGGAGTAAGGACAGGGGGCAATACGAGCAGTACTTC TRBJ2-7 TRBD1 - TRBV30
CASSLGTSGGETQYF TGTGCCAGCAGCTTAGGGACTAGCGGGGGTGAGACCCAGTACTTC TRBJ2-5 TRBD2 - TRBV7-9
CASSGRDRGIEAFF TGTGCCAGCAGCGGAAGGGACAGGGGTATTGAAGCTTTCTTT TRBJ1-1 TRBD1 - TRBV5-4
CASNLGLGNQPQHF TGTGCCAGCAACCTGGGCCTGGGGAATCAGCCCCAGCATTTT TRBJ1-5 - - TRBV5-8
CASSGQGYEQYF TGCGCCAGCAGCGGACAGGGTTACGAGCAGTACTTC TRBJ2-7 TRBD1 - TRBV5-1
CASTSHDTQYF TGTGCCAGCACGTCACACGATACGCAGTATTTT TRBJ2-3 - - TRBV6-5
CASSSTATNEKLFF TGCGCCAGCAGCTCGACAGCAACTAATGAAAAACTGTTTTTT TRBJ1-4 - once TRBV5-1
CASSIDLGQASNQPQHF TGTGCCAGTAGTATAGATCTTGGGCAGGCTAGCAATCAGCCCCAGCATTTT TRBJ1-5 - - TRBV19
CASSPGQFLYGYTF TGTGCCAGCAGCCCCGGACAGTTCTTATATGGCTACACCTTC TRBJ1-2 - - TRBV28
CASSIVRGAFQPQHF TGTGCCAGTAGTATAGTTCGGGGGGCCTTCCAGCCCCAGCATTTT TRBJ1-5 - once TRBV19
CASSSGTRNEQFF TGCGCCAGCTCCTCCGGGACTAGAAATGAGCAGTTCTTC TRBJ2-1 TRBD2 - TRBV5-1
CASSPSGSGAPYNEQFF TGTGCCAGCAGCCCCTCGGGTAGCGGGGCTCCATACAATGAGCAGTTCTTC TRBJ2-1 TRBD2 - TRBV11-1